The 8 T cell receptor beta chains below were found in one sample sequenced in a study of blood T cell repertoires in COVID-19. Method: immunoSEQ multiplex PCR; TCRdb's copy keeps in-frame clones and lacks some. Of hundreds of thousands of clones listed, about 85% were seen once; the top ten hold approximately 8%. The specimen sequenced was PBMCs or T cells enriched from blood (not recorded which). The receptors were gathered from an older woman who had recovered from COVID-19.

The CDR3 is CSVGDSANEKLFF. DNA of the CDR3: TGCAGCGTTGGGGACAGTGCTAATGAAAAACTGTTTTTT. The V and J genes are TRBV29-1 and TRBJ1-4, with 7 bases fitting TRBD1. J lost 3 bases, V lost 4 bases, and 2 bases had no gene match. CDR1 is SQVTM, CDR2 ANQGSEA, per germline. The CDR3 is 13 amino acids.

The genes are TRBV5-1 and TRBJ1-1; D gene uncertain. In germline, CDR1 is SGHRS, CDR2 YFSETQ. The CDR3 contains 13 residues. V gave up 6 bases and J gave up 1 base, with 10 bases separating them. CDR3: CASKRGWNTEAFF. CDR3 sequence (DNA): TGCGCCAGCAAGCGGGGATGGAACACTGAAGCTTTCTTT.

V gene TRBV6-5 combines with J gene TRBJ1-2; the match to TRBD1 covers 8 bases. Germline values: CDR1 MNHEY, CDR2 SVGAGI. V gave up 10 bases and J gave up 5 bases; unmatched junction bases: 9. This CDR3 contains 13 residues. The CDR3 DNA reads TGTGCCACCTGGGACAGGAGGCTGTATGGCTACACCTTC. Translating it yields CATWDRRLYGYTF.

V is TRBV4-1 and J is TRBJ1-2; D unclear. Germline V gene data show CDR1 as MGHRA and CDR2 as YSYEKL. The ends were cut back, 5 bases at V and 0 bases at J, with 10 bases in the middle. The CDR3 is made up of 14 amino acids. CDR3 amino acids: CASSTRAPNYGYTF. The DNA for the CDR3 is TGCGCCAGCAGCACCCGCGCCCCTAACTATGGCTACACCTTC.

This chain connects TRBV2 to TRBJ1-4, with 7 bases fitting TRBD1. The junction had 10 bases not matched to a gene; V was cut back by 6 bases and J by 0 bases. The CDR3 contains 17 residues. Germline V gives CDR1 SNHLY, CDR2 FYNNEI. The CDR3 reads CASSTRRDSPTNEKLFF. The CDR3 DNA sequence: TGTGCCAGCAGCACCCGGAGGGACAGCCCAACTAATGAAAAACTGTTTTTT. Combining the CDR3 with reference TRBV2 and TRBJ1-4 gives the whole variable domain EPEVTQTPSHQVTQMGQEVILRCVPISNHLYFYWYRQILGQKVEFLVSFYNNEISEKSEIFDDQFSVERPDGSNFTLKIRSTKLEDSAMYFCASSTRRDSPTNEKLFFGSGTQLSVL.

J is TRBJ1-5 and V is TRBV18; D might be TRBD1 (5 bases). CDR3 length equals 14 residues. The germline V gene has CDR1 KGHSH and CDR2 LQKENI. The V end was cut by 3 bases, the J end by 3 bases, with 9 bases between. The chain's CDR3 is CASSPGRVNQPQHF. As DNA, the CDR3 is TGTGCCAGCTCACCGGGCAGGGTCAATCAGCCCCAGCATTTT.

The chain carries TRBV24-1 and TRBJ1-2; no firm D call. Germline V CDR1 and CDR2: KGHDR, SFDVKD. CDR3 length: 14 amino acids. V dropped 2 bases and J dropped 8 bases, with 14 bases sitting between them. CDR3 residues: CATSDSAGNRGYTF. The DNA of the CDR3 is TGTGCCACCAGTGATTCGGCAGGAAATCGGGGCTACACCTTC.

The gene calls are TRBV24-1 and TRBJ2-7, with 8 bases matching TRBD1. V lost 3 bases, J lost 5 bases, and 5 bases stayed unmatched. Germline V gives CDR1 KGHDR, CDR2 SFDVKD. This CDR3 has 14 amino acids. The CDR3 DNA reads as TGTGCCACCAGTGATACTACAGGGGGGAACGAGCAGTACTTC. This gives the protein CATSDTTGGNEQYF.